This T cell receptor (beta chain) comes out of a study of T-cell memory formation after mild COVID-19. Study outcomes and limitations: Clones shrinking from day 15 to 85 showed even CD4/CD8 mixes; later expanders tilted CD4+. Some clones that responded were present in memory (sampled pre-infection), which suggests cross-reactive memory joined. Chiefly within CM and EM were the contracting CD4+ clones; CD8+ ones were within EMRA.

The CDR3 is 16 residues long. V was cut by 5 bases and J by 8 bases, with 22 bases left in between. As for this clonotype: No antigen is known for it.

The authors produced TCR alpha and TCR beta cDNA libraries with sample barcodes and UMIs by 5'RACE using constant-segment primers. Via MiXCR, TCRdb re-called the 5' RACE reads, giving one row per CDR3 protein. The data show around 320,000 distinct CDR3 sequences, 25% to 30% seen once. The V gene is TRBV12-3 or TRBV12-4, the J gene TRBJ1-3; TRBD1 might be the D (5 bases). Sequences were obtained from PBMCs or a T cell subset sorted from them (not recorded which). The receptor comes from an adult woman who had mild COVID-19 (a few samples of this study predate the infection). Cell type and time point are not known. The CDR3 protein is CASSPTGTGTWDTIYF. The CDR3 DNA reads as TGTGCCAGCAGTCCTACCGGGACCGGGACTTGGGACACCATATATTTT.